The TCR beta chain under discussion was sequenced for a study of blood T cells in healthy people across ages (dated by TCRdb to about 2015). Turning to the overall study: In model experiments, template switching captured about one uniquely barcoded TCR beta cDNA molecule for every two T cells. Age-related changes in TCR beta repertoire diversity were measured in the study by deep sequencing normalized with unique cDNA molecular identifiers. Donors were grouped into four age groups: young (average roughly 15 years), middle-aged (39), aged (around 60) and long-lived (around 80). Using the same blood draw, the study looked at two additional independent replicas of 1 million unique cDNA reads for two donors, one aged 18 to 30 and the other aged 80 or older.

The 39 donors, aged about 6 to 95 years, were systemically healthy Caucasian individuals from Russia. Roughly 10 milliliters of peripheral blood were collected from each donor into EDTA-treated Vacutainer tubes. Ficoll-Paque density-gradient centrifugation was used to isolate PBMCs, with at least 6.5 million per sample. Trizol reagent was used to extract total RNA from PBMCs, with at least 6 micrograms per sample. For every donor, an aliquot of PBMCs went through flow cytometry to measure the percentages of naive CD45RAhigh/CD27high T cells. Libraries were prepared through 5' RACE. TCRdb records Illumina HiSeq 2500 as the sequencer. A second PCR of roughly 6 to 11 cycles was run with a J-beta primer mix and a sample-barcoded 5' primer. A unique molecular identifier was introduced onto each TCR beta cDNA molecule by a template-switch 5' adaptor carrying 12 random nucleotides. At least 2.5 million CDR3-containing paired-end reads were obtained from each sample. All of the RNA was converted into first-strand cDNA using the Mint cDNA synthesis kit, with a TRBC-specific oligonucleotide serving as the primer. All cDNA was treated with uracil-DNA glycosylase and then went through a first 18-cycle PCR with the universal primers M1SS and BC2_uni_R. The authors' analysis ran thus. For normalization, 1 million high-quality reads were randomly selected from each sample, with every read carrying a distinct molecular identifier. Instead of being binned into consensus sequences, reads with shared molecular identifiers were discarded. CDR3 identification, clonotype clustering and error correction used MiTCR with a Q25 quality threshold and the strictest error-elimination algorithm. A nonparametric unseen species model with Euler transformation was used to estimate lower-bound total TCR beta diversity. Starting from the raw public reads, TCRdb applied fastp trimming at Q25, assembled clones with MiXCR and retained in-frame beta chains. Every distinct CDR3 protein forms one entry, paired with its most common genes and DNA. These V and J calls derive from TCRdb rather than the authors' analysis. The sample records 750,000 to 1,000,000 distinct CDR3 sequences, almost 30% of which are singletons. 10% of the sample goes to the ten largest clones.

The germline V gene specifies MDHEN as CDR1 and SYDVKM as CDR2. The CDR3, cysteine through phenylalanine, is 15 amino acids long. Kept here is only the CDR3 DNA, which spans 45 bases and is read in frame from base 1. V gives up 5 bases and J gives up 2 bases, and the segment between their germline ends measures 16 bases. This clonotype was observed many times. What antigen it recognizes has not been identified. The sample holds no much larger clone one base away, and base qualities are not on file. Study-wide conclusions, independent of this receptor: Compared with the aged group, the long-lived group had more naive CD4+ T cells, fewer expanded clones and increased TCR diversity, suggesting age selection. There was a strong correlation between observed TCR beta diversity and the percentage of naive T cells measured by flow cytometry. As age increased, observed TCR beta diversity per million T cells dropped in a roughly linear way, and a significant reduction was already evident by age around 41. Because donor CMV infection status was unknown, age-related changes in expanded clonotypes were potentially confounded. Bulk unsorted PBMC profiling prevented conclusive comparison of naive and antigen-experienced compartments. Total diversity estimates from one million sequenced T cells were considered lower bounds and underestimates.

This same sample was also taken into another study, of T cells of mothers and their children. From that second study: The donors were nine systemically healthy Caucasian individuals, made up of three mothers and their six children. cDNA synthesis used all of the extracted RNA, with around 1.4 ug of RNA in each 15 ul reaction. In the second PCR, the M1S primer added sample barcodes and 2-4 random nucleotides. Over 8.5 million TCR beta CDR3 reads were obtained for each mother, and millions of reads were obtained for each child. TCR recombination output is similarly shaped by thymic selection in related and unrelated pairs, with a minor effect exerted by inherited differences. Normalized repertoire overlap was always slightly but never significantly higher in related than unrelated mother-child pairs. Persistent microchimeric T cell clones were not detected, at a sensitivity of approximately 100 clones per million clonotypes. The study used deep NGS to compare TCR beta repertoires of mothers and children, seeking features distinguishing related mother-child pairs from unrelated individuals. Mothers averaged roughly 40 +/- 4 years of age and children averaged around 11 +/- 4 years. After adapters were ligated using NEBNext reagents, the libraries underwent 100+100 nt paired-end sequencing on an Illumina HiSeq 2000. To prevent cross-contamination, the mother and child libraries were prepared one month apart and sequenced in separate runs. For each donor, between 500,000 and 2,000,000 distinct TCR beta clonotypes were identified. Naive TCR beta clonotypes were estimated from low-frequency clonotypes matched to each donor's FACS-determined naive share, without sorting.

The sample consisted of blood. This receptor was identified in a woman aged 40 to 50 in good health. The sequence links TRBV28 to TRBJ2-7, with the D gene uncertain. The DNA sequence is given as TGTGCCAGCAGTCCCAATTTCCTGGCCACCTACGAGCAGTACTTC. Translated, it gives CASSPNFLATYEQYF.